This passage covers 19 T cell receptor beta chains from one sample sequenced in a study of cytomegalovirus exposure and HLA in healthy donors. Generated by immunoSEQ multiplex PCR, the TCRdb table keeps only in-frame clones and is missing some. This sample carries some 80,000 clones, about 96% of them seen once, and the ten largest clones take 1.3%. The sample was PBMCs. The receptors were sampled from a woman aged 18-29 years in good health and CMV-seronegative.

The chain recombines TRBV7-9 with TRBJ2-7; 7 positions match TRBD1. The V and J ends lost 2 bases and 5 bases, in that order; junction bases with no gene match: 6. The CDR3 covers 14 residues. Germline V gene sequence: CDR1 SEHNR, CDR2 FQNEAQ (reference sequence). In DNA form, the CDR3 reads TGTGCCAGCAGCTTACAGACAGGGAGAAACGAGCAGTACTTC. Translation gives CASSLQTGRNEQYF.

This rearrangement joins TRBV6-6 to TRBJ1-2; 10 bases align to TRBD1. Trimming cost V 4 bases and J 4 bases; bases outside gene matches: 6. CDR1 and CDR2 from the germline V gene are MNHNY and SVGAGI (reference sequence). The CDR3 is 15 residues long. CDR3: CASSFGQGDIYGYTF. In nucleotides, the CDR3 is TGTGCCAGCAGTTTCGGACAGGGGGACATCTATGGCTACACCTTC.

The V gene is TRBV5-4, the J gene TRBJ2-5; no definite D call. The germline gives CDR1 SGHNT, CDR2 YYREEE (reference sequence). V was cut by 6 bases and J by 5 bases, with 14 bases left in between. This CDR3 has 13 amino acids. The CDR3 region is CASTSEFLETQYF. The CDR3 DNA reads TGTGCCAGCACCTCAGAATTTTTGGAGACCCAGTACTTC.

The chain employs TRBV10-3 and TRBJ2-7; the match to TRBD2 covers 7 bases. Germline assignment: CDR1 ENHRY and CDR2 SYGVKD. This CDR3 comprises 15 residues. Losses at the gene ends were 1 base for V and 3 bases for J; bases not matched to a gene: 6. The CDR3, as DNA: TGTGCCATCAGTGAGTGGGTAGCGGGTGACTACGAGCAGTACTTC. Amino acid sequence: CAISEWVAGDYEQYF.

The chain links TRBV4-2 to TRBJ2-2; 13 bases map to TRBD2. V gave up 4 bases and J gave up 4 bases; unmatched junction bases: 9. This CDR3 region has 18 residues. Germline V gene lookup returns CDR1 LGHNA and CDR2 YNFKEQ. The CDR3 reads CASSLGLAGRGGTGELFF. In DNA, the CDR3 is TGTGCCAGCAGCCTGGGACTAGCGGGAAGAGGGGGCACCGGGGAGCTGTTTTTT.

The chain combines TRBV19 with TRBJ2-5; 7 bases fit TRBD1. The CDR3 contains 15 residues. Germline CDR1 reads LNHDA; CDR2 reads SQIVND (reference sequence). The V segment lost 5 bases and the J segment 2 bases; nucleotides outside the gene matches: 8. The CDR3 coding sequence is TGTGCCAGTAGTTCCCCCGGGACAGCACAAGAGACCCAGTACTTC. Encoded protein: CASSSPGTAQETQYF.

The V gene is TRBV21-1, the J gene TRBJ2-7; the table's D call TRBD2 went unverified against the DNA. TRBV21-1 is recorded as a pseudogene. This CDR3 is 14 amino acids long. CDR3 residues: CASTLGTSGIEQYF. The CDR3 nucleotides are TGTGCCAGCACCCTGGGGACTAGCGGGATCGAGCAGTACTTC.

This chain links TRBV5-5 with TRBJ2-7, with D maybe TRBD2 (5 bases). CDR3 length: 12 residues. The germline gives CDR1 SGHKS, CDR2 YYEKEE (reference sequence). V dropped 3 bases and J dropped 7 bases, with 11 bases sitting between them. The CDR3 nucleotides read TGTGCCAGCAGCTATGGACTCCGGGAGCAGTACTTC. It is translated as CASSYGLREQYF.

The chain couples TRBV6-5 to TRBJ2-1; D is unresolved. The ends were cut back, 6 bases at V and 5 bases at J, with 11 bases in the middle. The CDR3 has 13 amino acids. The germline gives CDR1 MNHEY, CDR2 SVGAGI. CDR3 in amino acids: CASRGPADNEQFF. CDR3 nucleotides: TGTGCCAGCAGGGGCCCTGCTGACAATGAGCAGTTCTTC.

This chain joins TRBV19 and TRBJ1-2; no firm D call. This CDR3 has 16 residues. Germline V gives CDR1 LNHDA, CDR2 SQIVND (reference sequence). The V end lost 3 bases, the J end lost 4 bases, and 18 bases lay between the germline ends. The chain's CDR3 is CASSIPSSRGPYGYTF. In DNA, the CDR3 is TGTGCCAGTAGTATTCCCTCCTCGAGAGGGCCCTATGGCTACACCTTC.

This chain joins TRBV6-1 and TRBJ1-2; TRBD1 is a possible D gene (5 bases). The V and J ends lost 7 bases and 8 bases respectively, with 17 bases between them. This CDR3 is 13 amino acids long. Per the germline V gene, CDR1 is MNHNS and CDR2 is SASEGT. CDR3: CASILDGTQGYTF. For the CDR3, the DNA is TGTGCCAGCATCCTGGACGGGACTCAGGGCTACACCTTC.

Only one count was recorded for this clone. The rearrangement joins TRBV14 to TRBJ1-2; D remains unclear. Germline CDR1 is SGHDN and CDR2 is FVKESK. The CDR3 spans 13 residues. V lost 0 bases and J lost 4, with 6 bases in between. The CDR3 sequence is CASSQDVGYGYTF. The CDR3 DNA reads TGTGCCAGCAGCCAAGATGTCGGCTATGGCTACACCTTC.

The V gene is TRBV6-5, the J gene TRBJ1-5, with TRBD1 matching 8 bases. CDR1 and CDR2 from the germline V gene are MNHEY and SVGAGI. The CDR3 is 13 amino acids. The J segment lost 5 bases and the V segment lost 6 bases, leaving 3 bases of the junction unmatched. CDR3 amino acids: CASSVTGDQPQHF. CDR3 DNA: TGTGCCAGCAGCGTGACAGGGGATCAGCCCCAGCATTTT.

V usage is TRBV6-5 and J usage is TRBJ2-1, with 10 bases fitting TRBD2. Trimming cost V 0 bases and J 8 bases; bases outside gene matches: 7. This CDR3 region has 16 residues. Per the germline V gene, CDR1 is MNHEY and CDR2 is SVGAGI. The CDR3 spells CASSYSSKREGHEQFF. In DNA, the CDR3 is TGTGCCAGCAGTTACTCGAGTAAGCGGGAGGGCCATGAGCAGTTCTTC.

DNA for the CDR3: TGTGCCAGCAGTTTTGGGAGGGGCTATGGCTACACCTTC. Protein sequence: CASSFGRGYGYTF. The rearrangement links TRBV27 to TRBJ1-2; D is perhaps TRBD1 (5 bases). CDR3 length: 13 amino acids. Per the germline V gene, CDR1 is MNHEY and CDR2 is SMNVEV (reference sequence). The V end was cut by 3 bases, the J end by 4 bases, with 9 bases between.

The rearrangement joins TRBV27 to TRBJ2-1; 8 nucleotides match TRBD2. From germline, CDR1 is MNHEY and CDR2 SMNVEV (reference sequence). The CDR3 has 18 residues. The V segment lost 5 bases and the J segment 4 bases; nucleotides outside the gene matches: 16. The CDR3 reads CASSMRAGVAWGYNEQFF. CDR3 bases: TGTGCCAGCAGTATGCGAGCGGGAGTTGCGTGGGGTTACAATGAGCAGTTCTTC.

V is TRBV27 and J is TRBJ2-5; TRBD1 might be the D (5 bases). V was cut by 5 bases and J by 5 bases, with 9 bases left in between. Germline lookup yields CDR1 MNHEY and CDR2 SMNVEV (reference sequence). The length of the CDR3 is 12 residues. The chain's CDR3 is CASSQGSETQYF. The CDR3 DNA is TGTGCCAGCAGTCAGGGCTCGGAGACCCAGTACTTC.

The chain combines TRBV28 with TRBJ1-4, with D uncertain. There are 11 residues in the CDR3. Trimming stripped 6 bases from V and 10 bases from J, with 9 bases between. Germline CDR1 MDHEN, CDR2 SYDVKM. CDR3 sequence reads: CASRRQRKLFF. Here the CDR3 DNA reads TGTGCCAGCAGGCGACAAAGAAAACTGTTTTTT.

The chain combines TRBV19 with TRBJ2-7; 13 bases are shared with TRBD2. The CDR3 is made up of 19 amino acids. Trimming took 0 bases from V and 5 from J; bases not matched to a gene: 13. Germline CDR1 LNHDA, CDR2 SQIVND (reference sequence). The CDR3 DNA follows: TGTGCCAGTAGTATAGATATGACTAGCGGGAGGACACCTCTCAACGAGCAGTACTTC. Translated: CASSIDMTSGRTPLNEQYF.